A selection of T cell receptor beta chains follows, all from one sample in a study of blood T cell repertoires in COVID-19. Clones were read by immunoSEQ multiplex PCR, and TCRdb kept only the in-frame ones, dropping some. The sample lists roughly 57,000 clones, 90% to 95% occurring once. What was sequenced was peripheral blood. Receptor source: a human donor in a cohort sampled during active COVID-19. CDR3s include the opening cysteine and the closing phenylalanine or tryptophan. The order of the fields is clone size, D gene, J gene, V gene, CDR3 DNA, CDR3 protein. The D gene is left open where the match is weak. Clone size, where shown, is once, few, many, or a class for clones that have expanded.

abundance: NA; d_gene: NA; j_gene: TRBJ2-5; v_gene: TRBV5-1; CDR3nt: TGCGCCAGCAGCTTGGGAGGGAACTGGGAGACGGGAGAGACCCAGTACTTC; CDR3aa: CASSLGGNWETGETQYF
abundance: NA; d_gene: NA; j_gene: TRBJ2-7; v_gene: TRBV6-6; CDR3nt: TGTGCCAGCACCCCGACGGGTAGCTCCTTATACGAGCAGTACTTC; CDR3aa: CASTPTGSSLYEQYF
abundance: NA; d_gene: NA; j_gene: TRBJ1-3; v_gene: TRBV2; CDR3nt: TGTGCCAGCAGTAATTTCAGGGGAGTAACCTCTGGAAACACCATATATTTT; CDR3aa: CASSNFRGVTSGNTIYF
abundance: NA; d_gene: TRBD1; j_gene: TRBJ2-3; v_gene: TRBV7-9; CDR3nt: TGTGCCAGCAGCTTAGAACTCGTGAGGGGGCTACGCACAGATACGCAGTATTTT; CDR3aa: CASSLELVRGLRTDTQYF
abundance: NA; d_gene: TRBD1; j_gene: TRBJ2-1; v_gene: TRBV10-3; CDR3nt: TGTGCCACCGGGACAGCCGTTGGGGAGCAGTTCTTC; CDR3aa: CATGTAVGEQFF
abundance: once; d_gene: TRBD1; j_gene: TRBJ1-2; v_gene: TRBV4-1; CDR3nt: TGCGCCAGCAGCCAAGTTCAGGGGGTTGGCTACACCTTC; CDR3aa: CASSQVQGVGYTF
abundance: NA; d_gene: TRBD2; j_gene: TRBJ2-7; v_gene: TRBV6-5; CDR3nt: TGTGCCAGCAAGGCGGCGGGAGGCGAGCAGTACTTC; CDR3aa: CASKAAGGEQYF
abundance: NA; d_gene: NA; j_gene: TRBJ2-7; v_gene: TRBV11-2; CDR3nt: TGTGCCAGCAGCCCTTATGGGGGAGGCCTCTCCTACGAGCAGTACTTC; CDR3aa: CASSPYGGGLSYEQYF
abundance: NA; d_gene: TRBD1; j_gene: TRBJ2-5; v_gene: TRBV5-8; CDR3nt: TGTGCCAGCAGCACCGGACAGGGTGTAATAACAGGAGAGACCCAGTACTTC; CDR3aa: CASSTGQGVITGETQYF
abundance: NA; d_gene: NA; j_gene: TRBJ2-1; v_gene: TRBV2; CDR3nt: TGTGCCAGCAGTGAATCTAAAGACAATGAGCAGTTCTTC; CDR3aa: CASSESKDNEQFF
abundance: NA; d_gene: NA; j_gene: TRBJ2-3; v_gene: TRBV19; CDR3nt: TGTGCCAGTAGTAGGCTAGCCCAACCCACAGATACGCAGTATTTT; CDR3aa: CASSRLAQPTDTQYF
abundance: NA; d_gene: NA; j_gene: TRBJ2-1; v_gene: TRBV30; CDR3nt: TGTGCCTGGAGGATTAGCTCCTACAATGAGCAGTTCTTC; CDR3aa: CAWRISSYNEQFF
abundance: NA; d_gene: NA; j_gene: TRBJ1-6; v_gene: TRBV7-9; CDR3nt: TGTGCCAGCAGCCTACGGCGGGGGGACCCCACCTATAATTCACCCCTCCACTTT; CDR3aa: CASSLRRGDPTYNSPLHF
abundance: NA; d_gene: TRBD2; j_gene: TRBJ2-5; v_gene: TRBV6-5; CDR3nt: TGTGCCAGCAGTTACGGTCTAGCGGAGCAAGAGACCCAGTACTTC; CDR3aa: CASSYGLAEQETQYF
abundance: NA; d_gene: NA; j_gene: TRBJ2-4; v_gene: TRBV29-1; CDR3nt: TGCAGCGTTGTTCAGGGGAGTCTAAACATTCAGTACTTC; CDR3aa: CSVVQGSLNIQYF
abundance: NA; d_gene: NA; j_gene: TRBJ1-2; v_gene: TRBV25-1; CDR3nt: TGTGCCAGCAGGGACAGCGGGGGCTATGGCTACACCTTC; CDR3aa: CASRDSGGYGYTF
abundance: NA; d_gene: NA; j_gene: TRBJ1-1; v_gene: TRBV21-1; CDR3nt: TGTGCTAAACGACTAGGGGACAGACCGATGAATGAAGCTTTCTTT; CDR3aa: CAKRLGDRPMNEAFF
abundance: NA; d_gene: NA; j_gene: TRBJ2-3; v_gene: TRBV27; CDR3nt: TGTGCCAGCAGTTTGTTGTGGGGGGGGGCCTTAAGCACAGATACGCAGTATTTT; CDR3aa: CASSLLWGGALSTDTQYF
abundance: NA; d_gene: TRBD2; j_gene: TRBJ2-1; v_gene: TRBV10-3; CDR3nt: TGTGCCATCAGTGACGGACTAGCGGGGATTCCCTTAGTGTCCTACAATGAGCAGTTCTTC; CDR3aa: CAISDGLAGIPLVSYNEQFF
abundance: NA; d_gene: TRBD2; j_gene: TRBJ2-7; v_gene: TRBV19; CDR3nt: TGTGCCAGTAGTATCGGGACTAGCGGGACCGAGCAGTACTTC; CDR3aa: CASSIGTSGTEQYF
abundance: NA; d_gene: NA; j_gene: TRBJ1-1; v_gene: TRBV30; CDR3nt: TGTGCCTGGAAGCGGGTGAGGCCTGAAGCTTTCTTT; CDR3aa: CAWKRVRPEAFF
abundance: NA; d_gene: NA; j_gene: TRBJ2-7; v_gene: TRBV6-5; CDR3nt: TGTGCCAGCAGTTACAACCCGCGCTACGAGCAGTACTTC; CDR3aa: CASSYNPRYEQYF
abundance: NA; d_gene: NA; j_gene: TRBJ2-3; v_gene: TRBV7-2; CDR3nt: TGTGCCAGCAGCTTCGGACCCGCGGGTACAGATACGCAGTATTTT; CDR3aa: CASSFGPAGTDTQYF
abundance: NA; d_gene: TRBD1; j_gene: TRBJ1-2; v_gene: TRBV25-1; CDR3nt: TGTGCCAGCAGTGAACTCGGGACAGGTATATATGGCTACACCTTC; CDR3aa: CASSELGTGIYGYTF
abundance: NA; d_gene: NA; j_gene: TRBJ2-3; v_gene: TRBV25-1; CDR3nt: TGTGCCAGCAGTGCCTGGTCTGGGGAGGCCAGCACAGATACGCAGTATTTT; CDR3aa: CASSAWSGEASTDTQYF
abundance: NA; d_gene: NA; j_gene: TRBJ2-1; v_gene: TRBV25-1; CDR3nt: TGTGCCAGCAGGGAAACGGGATCCTACAATGAGCAGTTCTTC; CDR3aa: CASRETGSYNEQFF
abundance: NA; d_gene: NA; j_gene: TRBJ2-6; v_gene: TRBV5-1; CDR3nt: TGCGCCAGCAGCGGGGCATTTGGGGCCAACGTCCTGACTTTC; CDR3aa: CASSGAFGANVLTF
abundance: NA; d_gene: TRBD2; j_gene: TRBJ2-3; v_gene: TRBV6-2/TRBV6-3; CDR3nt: TGTGCCAGCAGTTACGGCGGGGGGGGCGAGGATACGCAGTATTTT; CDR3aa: CASSYGGGGEDTQYF
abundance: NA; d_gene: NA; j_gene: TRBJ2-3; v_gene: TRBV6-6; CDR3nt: TGTGCCAGCAGTTCCTCAGATACGCAGTATTTT; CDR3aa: CASSSSDTQYF
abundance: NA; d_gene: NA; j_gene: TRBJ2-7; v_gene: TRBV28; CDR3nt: TGTGCCAGCAGTTTAGGGGGGTTAGGGACTCGCTACGAGCAGTACTTC; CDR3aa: CASSLGGLGTRYEQYF
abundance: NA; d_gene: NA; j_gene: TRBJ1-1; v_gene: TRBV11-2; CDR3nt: TGTGCCAGCAGCTTGACAGTAATGAACACTGAAGCTTTCTTT; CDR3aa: CASSLTVMNTEAFF
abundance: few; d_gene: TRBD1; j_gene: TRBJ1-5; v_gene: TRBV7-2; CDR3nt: TGTGCCAGCAGCTTAGGACAGGGGGGAACTCAGCCCCAGCATTTT; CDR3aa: CASSLGQGGTQPQHF
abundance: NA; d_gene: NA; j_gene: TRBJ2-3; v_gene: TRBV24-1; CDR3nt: TGTGCCACCAGTGATACCGGAGTTAGGACAGATACGCAGTATTTT; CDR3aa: CATSDTGVRTDTQYF
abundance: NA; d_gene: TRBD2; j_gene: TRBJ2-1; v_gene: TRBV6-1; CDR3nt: TGTGCCAGCAGTGACGGGACTAGCGGGGGGGCGGCAAATAATGAGCAGTTCTTC; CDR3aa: CASSDGTSGGAANNEQFF
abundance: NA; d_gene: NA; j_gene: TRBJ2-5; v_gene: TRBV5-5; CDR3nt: TGTGCCAGCAGCTTGGCACAGCTAGAGACCCAGTACTTC; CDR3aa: CASSLAQLETQYF
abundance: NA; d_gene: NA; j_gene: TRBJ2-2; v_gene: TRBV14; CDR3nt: TGTGCCAGCAGCCAACAAGGGGACAGGGAGCTGTTTTTT; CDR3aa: CASSQQGDRELFF
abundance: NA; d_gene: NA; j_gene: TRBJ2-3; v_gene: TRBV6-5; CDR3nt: TGTGCCAGCAGTCCTCACCGGGATGGCACAGATACGCAGTATTTT; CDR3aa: CASSPHRDGTDTQYF
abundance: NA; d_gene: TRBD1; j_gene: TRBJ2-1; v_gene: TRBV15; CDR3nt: TGTGCCACCAGCAGAGAAGGGGGCTTTTCCTACAATGAGCAGTTCTTC; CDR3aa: CATSREGGFSYNEQFF
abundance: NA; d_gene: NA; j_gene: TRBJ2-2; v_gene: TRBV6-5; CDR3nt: TGTGCCAGCAGTCACGGACAGATTCGCGGGGAGCTGTTTTTT; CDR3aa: CASSHGQIRGELFF
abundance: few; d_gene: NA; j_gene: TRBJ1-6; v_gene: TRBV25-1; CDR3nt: TGTGCCAGCAGTGAGGGCACTAATTCACCCCTCCACTTT; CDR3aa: CASSEGTNSPLHF
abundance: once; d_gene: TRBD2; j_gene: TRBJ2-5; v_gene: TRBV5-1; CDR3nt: TGCGCCAGCAGCTTTTCTAGCGGAGAGACCCAGTACTTC; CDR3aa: CASSFSSGETQYF
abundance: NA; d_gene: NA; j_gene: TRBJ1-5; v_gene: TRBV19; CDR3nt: TGTGCCAGTAGTCCCCGTGCGGGGACCCTCGATCGGACGAATCAGCCCCAGCATTTT; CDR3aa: CASSPRAGTLDRTNQPQHF